One sample yielded the 7 T cell receptor beta chains listed below, sequenced in a study of T cells in Graves' hyperthyroidism and ophthalmopathy. TCR beta CDR3 regions were amplified from RNA transcripts. TCR CDR3 underwent first-round RT-PCR with the HTBI primer set. Each CDR3 protein is one row after TCRdb ran MiXCR on the multiplex PCR reads. Of nearly 600,000 distinct CDR3 sequences listed, roughly 14% are singletons. Sequenced: blood. These receptors were collected from a woman under 40 with Graves' hyperthyroidism that later progressed to Graves' ophthalmopathy.

In this sample, this clonotype turned up many times. This chain links TRBV7-9 with TRBJ2-2, with TRBD1 matching over 10 bases. Germline CDR1 is SEHNR and CDR2 is FQNEAQ (reference sequence). Unmatched junction bases numbered 8, after V lost 10 bases and J lost 3 bases. This CDR3 has 15 residues. CDR3 coding DNA: TGTGCCACCAGACTGGGGACAGGGGACACCGGGGAGCTGTTTTTT. Its protein product is CATRLGTGDTGELFF.

This clonotype was counted at least ten times. The J gene is TRBJ2-1, the V gene TRBV11-3; D gene uncertain. Trimming cost V 0 bases and J 0 bases, with 9 bases left between them. The CDR3 is 16 amino acids. Per germline, CDR1 SGHNT and CDR2 YENEEA. DNA for the CDR3: TGTGCCAGCAGCTTAGATAGTGGTGGCTCCTACAATGAGCAGTTCTTC. The encoded protein is CASSLDSGGSYNEQFF.

The chain uses TRBV12-3 or TRBV12-4 and TRBJ2-7, with D possibly matching TRBD2 (7 bases). V shed 4 bases and J shed 2 bases, with 15 bases lying between them. CDR3 length: 15 residues. The CDR3 DNA reads as TGTGCCAGCAGTTGGGGGGGGCAAGGGGCCTACGAGCAGTACTTC. Translation gives CASSWGGQGAYEQYF.

This clonotype was counted a few times. This chain connects TRBV9 to TRBJ1-2, with TRBD1 matching over 7 bases. Germline V gives CDR1 SGDLS, CDR2 YYNGEE. The CDR3 loop spans 14 amino acids. Germline trimming cut 2 bases from V and 0 bases from J; bases unmatched to any gene: 1. The DNA for the CDR3 is TGTGCCAGCAGCGTTGGGACAGCTAACTATGGCTACACCTTC. Translated, it gives CASSVGTANYGYTF.

The gene calls are TRBV19 and TRBJ2-1; 9 bases are shared with TRBD2. Germline loops: CDR1 LNHDA, CDR2 SQIVND (reference sequence). The CDR3 runs to 18 residues. The ends lost 5 bases at V and 6 bases at J; junction bases unmatched: 17. Here the CDR3 reads CASSEPFPRTSVFNEQFF. The CDR3 DNA reads as TGTGCCAGTAGTGAACCATTCCCACGGACTAGCGTGTTCAATGAGCAGTTCTTC. Full variable domain (missing parts from reference TRBV19 and TRBJ2-1): DGGITQSPKYLFRKEGQNVTLSCEQNLNHDAMYWYRQDPGQGLRLIYYSQIVNDFQKGDIAEGYSVSREKKESFPLTVTSAQKNPTAFYLCASSEPFPRTSVFNEQFFGPGTRLTVL.

This clonotype came up many times. The rearrangement joins TRBV27 to TRBJ1-5; perhaps TRBD1 as D (5 bases). The CDR3 has 15 amino acids. Looked up from germline, CDR1 is MNHEY and CDR2 is SMNVEV (reference sequence). V gave up 7 bases and J gave up 4 bases, with 17 bases separating them. Here the CDR3 DNA reads TGTGCCAGCAACAGCCTGGGGGTCCCGAATCAGCCCCAGCATTTT. Protein: CASNSLGVPNQPQHF.

This clonotype was observed a handful of times. The V call is TRBV30, the J call TRBJ2-3; D is unresolved. The ends were cut back, 5 bases at V and 6 bases at J, with 12 bases in the middle. The CDR3 spans 12 residues. Germline V gives CDR1 GTSNPN, CDR2 SVGIG (reference sequence). The CDR3 region is CAWGPAGDTQYF. The CDR3 DNA is TGTGCCTGGGGTCCGGCCGGCGATACGCAGTATTTT.